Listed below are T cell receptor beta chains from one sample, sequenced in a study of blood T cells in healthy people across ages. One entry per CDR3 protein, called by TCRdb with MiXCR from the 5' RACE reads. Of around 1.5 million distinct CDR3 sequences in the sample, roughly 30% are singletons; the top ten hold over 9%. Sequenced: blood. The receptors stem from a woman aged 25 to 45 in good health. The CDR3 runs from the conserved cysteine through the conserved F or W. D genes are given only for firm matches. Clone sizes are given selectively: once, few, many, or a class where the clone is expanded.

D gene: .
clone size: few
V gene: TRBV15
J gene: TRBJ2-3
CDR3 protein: CATSRGSSPDTQYF
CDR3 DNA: TGTGCCACCAGCAGAGGTAGTAGTCCAGATACGCAGTATTTT

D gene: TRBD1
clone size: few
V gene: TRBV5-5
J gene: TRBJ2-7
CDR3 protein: CASSLGWTGSYF
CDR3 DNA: TGTGCCAGCAGCTTGGGCTGGACAGGGTCGTACTTC

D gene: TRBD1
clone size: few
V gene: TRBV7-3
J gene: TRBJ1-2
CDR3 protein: CASSSTDRGRGGYTF
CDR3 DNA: TGTGCCAGCAGCTCCACGGACAGGGGGCGCGGTGGCTACACCTTC

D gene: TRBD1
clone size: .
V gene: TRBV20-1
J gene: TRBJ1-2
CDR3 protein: CSTREPGQGAYGYTF
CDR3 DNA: TGCAGTACTAGGGAGCCGGGACAGGGGGCCTATGGCTACACCTTC

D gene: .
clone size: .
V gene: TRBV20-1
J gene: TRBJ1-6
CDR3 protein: CSASEQGDSPLHF
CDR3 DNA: TGCAGTGCTAGTGAACAGGGTGATTCACCCCTCCACTTT

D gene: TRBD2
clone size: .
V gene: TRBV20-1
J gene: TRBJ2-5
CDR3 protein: CSAREGLAIQTQYF
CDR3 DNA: TGCAGTGCTAGAGAGGGACTAGCGATACAGACCCAGTACTTC

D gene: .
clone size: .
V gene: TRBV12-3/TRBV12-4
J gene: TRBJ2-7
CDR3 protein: CASSLSDNYEQYF
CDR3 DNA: TGTGCCAGCAGTCTCTCCGACAACTACGAGCAGTACTTC

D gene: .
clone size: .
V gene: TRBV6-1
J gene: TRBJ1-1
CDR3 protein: CASSVPTKGETEAFF
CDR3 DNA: TGTGCCAGCAGTGTGCCAACTAAAGGGGAGACTGAAGCTTTCTTT

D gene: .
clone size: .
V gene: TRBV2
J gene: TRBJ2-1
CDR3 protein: CASSAQGSLTYNEQFF
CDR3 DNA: TGTGCCAGCAGTGCCCAGGGGTCCCTCACCTACAATGAGCAGTTCTTC

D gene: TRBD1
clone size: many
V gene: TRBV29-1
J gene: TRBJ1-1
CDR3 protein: CSAGQTNTEAFF
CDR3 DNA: TGCAGCGCGGGACAGACGAACACTGAAGCTTTCTTT

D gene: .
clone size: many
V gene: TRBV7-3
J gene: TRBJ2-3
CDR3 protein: CASSLTRDDTQYF
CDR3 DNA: TGTGCCAGCAGCTTAACAAGGGATGATACGCAGTATTTT

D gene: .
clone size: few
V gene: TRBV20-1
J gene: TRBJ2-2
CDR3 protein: CRGTGELFF
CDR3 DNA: TGCAGAGGCACCGGGGAGCTGTTTTTT

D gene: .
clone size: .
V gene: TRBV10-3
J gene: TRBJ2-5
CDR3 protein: CAIGSGTGKGAETQYF
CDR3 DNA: TGTGCCATCGGCTCCGGAACAGGGAAGGGAGCAGAGACCCAGTACTTC

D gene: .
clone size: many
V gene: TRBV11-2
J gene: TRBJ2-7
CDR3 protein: CASSYRDWSYEQYF
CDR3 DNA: TGTGCCAGCAGCTACCGGGACTGGTCCTACGAGCAGTACTTC

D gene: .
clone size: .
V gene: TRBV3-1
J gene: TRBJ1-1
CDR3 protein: CASSQRGRMNTEAFF
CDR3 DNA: TGTGCCAGCAGCCAAAGGGGGAGGATGAACACTGAAGCTTTCTTT

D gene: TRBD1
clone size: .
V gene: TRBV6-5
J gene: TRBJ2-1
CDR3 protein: CASRTTGVSYNEQFF
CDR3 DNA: TGTGCCAGCAGGACGACAGGGGTATCCTACAATGAGCAGTTCTTC

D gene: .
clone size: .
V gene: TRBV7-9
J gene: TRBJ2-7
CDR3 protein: CASSLEAGSEQYF
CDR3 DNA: TGTGCCAGCAGCTTAGAGGCTGGGAGCGAGCAGTACTTC

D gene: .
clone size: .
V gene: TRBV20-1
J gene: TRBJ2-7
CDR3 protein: CSARGPQSSYEQYF
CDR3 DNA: TGCAGTGCTAGAGGACCCCAGAGCTCCTACGAGCAGTACTTC

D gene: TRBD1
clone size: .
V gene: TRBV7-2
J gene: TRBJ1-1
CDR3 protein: CASSANRGQTEAFF
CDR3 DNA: TGTGCCAGCAGCGCGAACAGGGGTCAGACTGAAGCTTTCTTT

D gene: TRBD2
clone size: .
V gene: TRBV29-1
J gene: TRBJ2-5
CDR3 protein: CSVEEGWGGKETQYF
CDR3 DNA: TGCAGCGTTGAAGAAGGTTGGGGGGGGAAAGAGACCCAGTACTTC

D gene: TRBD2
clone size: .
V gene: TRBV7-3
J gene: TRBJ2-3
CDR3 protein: CASSYGTIRDTQYF
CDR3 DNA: TGTGCCAGCAGCTATGGGACTATCAGAGATACGCAGTATTTT

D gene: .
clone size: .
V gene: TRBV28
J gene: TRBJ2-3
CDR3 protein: CASSPVRKSSTDTQYF
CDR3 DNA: TGTGCCAGCAGTCCCGTTCGTAAAAGTAGCACAGATACGCAGTATTTT

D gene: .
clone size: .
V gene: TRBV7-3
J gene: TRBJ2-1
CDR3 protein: CASSLTSQGHEQFF
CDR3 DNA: TGTGCCAGCAGCTTAACCTCCCAGGGTCATGAGCAGTTCTTC

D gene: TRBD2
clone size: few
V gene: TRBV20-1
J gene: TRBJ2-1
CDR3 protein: CSAPFGGGPFRYNEQFF
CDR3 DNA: TGCAGTGCCCCCTTTGGGGGAGGGCCTTTCAGATACAATGAGCAGTTCTTC

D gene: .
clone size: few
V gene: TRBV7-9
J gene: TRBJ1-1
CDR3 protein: CASRRKGGTEAFF
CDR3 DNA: TGTGCCAGCAGACGGAAGGGGGGTACTGAAGCTTTCTTT

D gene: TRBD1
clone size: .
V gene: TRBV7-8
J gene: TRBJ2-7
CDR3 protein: CASSSVGQGVGEQYF
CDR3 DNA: TGTGCCAGCAGCTCCGTGGGACAGGGGGTGGGCGAGCAGTACTTC

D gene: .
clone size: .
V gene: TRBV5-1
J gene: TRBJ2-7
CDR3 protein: CASSFREMNEQYF
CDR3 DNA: TGCGCCAGCAGCTTCCGGGAGATGAACGAGCAGTACTTC

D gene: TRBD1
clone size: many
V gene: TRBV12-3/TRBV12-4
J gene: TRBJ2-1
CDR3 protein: CASSSDRAYNEQFF
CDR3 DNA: TGTGCCAGCAGTTCGGACAGGGCCTACAATGAGCAGTTCTTC

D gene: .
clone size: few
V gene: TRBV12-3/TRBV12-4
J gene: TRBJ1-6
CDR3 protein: CASRSRGSGHNSPLHF
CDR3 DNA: TGTGCCAGCAGGTCCAGAGGTTCAGGTCATAATTCACCCCTCCACTTT

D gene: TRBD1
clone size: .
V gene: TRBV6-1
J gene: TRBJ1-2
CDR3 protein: CASSDNRGDGYTF
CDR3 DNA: TGTGCCAGCAGTGATAACAGGGGGGATGGCTACACCTTC

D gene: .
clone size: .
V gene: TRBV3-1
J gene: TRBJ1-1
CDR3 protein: CASSPFGLTGTEAFF
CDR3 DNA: TGTGCCAGCAGCCCCTTCGGGTTGACGGGAACTGAAGCTTTCTTT

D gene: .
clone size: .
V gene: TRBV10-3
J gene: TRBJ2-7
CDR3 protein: CAISWNPGAGKYF
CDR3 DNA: TGTGCCATTAGCTGGAATCCCGGGGCAGGGAAGTACTTC

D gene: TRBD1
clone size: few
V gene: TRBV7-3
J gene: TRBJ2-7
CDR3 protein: CASSSQGQAGYEQYF
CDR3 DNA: TGTGCCAGCAGCTCCCAAGGACAGGCGGGCTACGAGCAGTACTTC

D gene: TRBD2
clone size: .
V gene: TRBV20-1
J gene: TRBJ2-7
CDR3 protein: CSAPKPGLATRSSYEQYF
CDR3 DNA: TGCAGTGCTCCGAAACCGGGACTAGCGACTAGAAGCTCCTACGAGCAGTACTTC

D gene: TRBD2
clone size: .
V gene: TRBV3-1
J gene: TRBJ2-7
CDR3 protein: CASSFGLAGVTSYEQYF
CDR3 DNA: TGTGCCAGCAGCTTCGGACTAGCGGGAGTAACCTCCTACGAGCAGTACTTC

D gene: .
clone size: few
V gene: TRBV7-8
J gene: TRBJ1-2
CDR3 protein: CASSFQLPAVITNYGYTF
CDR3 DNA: TGTGCCAGCAGCTTTCAACTGCCCGCTGTGATAACTAACTATGGCTACACCTTC

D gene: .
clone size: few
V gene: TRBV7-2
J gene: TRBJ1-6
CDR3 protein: CASSHGREGSPLHF
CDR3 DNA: TGTGCCAGCAGCCACGGGCGGGAGGGCTCACCCCTCCACTTT

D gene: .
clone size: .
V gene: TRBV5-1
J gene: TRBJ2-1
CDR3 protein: CASSPTGNERFF
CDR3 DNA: TGCGCCAGCAGCCCCACGGGCAATGAGCGGTTCTTC

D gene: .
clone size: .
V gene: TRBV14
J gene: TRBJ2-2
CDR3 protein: CASSQGEIAGELFF
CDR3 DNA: TGTGCCAGCAGCCAAGGGGAGATAGCCGGGGAGCTGTTTTTT

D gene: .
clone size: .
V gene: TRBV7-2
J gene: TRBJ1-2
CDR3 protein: CASSLDLANYGYTF
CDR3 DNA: TGTGCCAGCAGCTTAGATCTTGCTAACTATGGCTACACCTTC

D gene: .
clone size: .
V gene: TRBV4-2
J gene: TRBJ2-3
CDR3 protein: CASSQEGRGGGAAQANTQYF
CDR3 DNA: TGTGCCAGCAGCCAAGAAGGGAGGGGGGGCGGAGCGGCCCAAGCTAATACGCAGTATTTT

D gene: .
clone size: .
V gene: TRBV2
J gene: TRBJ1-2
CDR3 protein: CASSRNDKHGYTF
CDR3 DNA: TGTGCCAGCAGTCGAAACGACAAGCATGGCTACACCTTC

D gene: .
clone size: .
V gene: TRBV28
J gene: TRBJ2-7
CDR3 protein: CASLSGGSYEQYF
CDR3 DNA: TGTGCCAGCCTAAGCGGAGGGTCCTACGAGCAGTACTTC

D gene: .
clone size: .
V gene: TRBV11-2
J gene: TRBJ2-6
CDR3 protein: CASSLSGTPRGPISGGNVLTF
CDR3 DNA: TGTGCCAGCAGCTTATCAGGGACTCCCCGCGGCCCGATCTCTGGGGGCAACGTCCTGACTTTC

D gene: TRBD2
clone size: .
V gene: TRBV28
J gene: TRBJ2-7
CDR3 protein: CASIPSGSLWYEQYF
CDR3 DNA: TGTGCCAGCATACCAAGCGGGAGTCTCTGGTACGAGCAGTACTTC

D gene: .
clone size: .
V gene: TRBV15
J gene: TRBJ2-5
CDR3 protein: CATSKAGETQYF
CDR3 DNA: TGTGCCACCAGCAAAGCGGGAGAGACCCAGTACTTC

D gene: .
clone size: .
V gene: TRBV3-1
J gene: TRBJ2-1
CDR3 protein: CASSHEVSYNEQFF
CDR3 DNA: TGTGCCAGCAGCCATGAGGTATCCTACAATGAGCAGTTCTTC

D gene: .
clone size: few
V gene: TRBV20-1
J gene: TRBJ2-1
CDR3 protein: CSAHDGFNEQFF
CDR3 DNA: TGCAGTGCTCACGACGGATTCAATGAGCAGTTCTTC

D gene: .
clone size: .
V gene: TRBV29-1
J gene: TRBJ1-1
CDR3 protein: CSVGQTAAEAFF
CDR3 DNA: TGCAGCGTCGGCCAGACAGCGGCTGAAGCTTTCTTT

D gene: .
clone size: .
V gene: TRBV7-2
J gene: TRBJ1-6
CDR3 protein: CASSLSVGSPLHF
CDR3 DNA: TGTGCCAGCAGCTTATCGGTTGGGTCACCCCTCCACTTT

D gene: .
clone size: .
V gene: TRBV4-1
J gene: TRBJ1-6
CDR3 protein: CASSQAAGRDNSPLHF
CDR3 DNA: TGCGCCAGCAGCCAAGCAGCTGGCAGGGATAATTCACCCCTCCACTTT

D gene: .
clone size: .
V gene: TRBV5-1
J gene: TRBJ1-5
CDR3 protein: CASSLGGSGQPQHF
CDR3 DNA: TGCGCCAGCAGCTTGGGAGGTTCTGGGCAGCCCCAGCATTTT

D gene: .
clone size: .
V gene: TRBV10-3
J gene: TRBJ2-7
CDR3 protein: CAISEPWDYEQYF
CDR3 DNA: TGTGCCATCAGTGAGCCCTGGGACTACGAGCAGTACTTC